This T cell receptor beta chain was found in a study of glioma-infiltrating T cells after dendritic cell vaccination listed by TCRdb under 2016. Study-level background: The cohort included approximately 15 glioblastoma patients drawn from Phase I and II dendritic cell vaccination trials, of whom 9 were newly diagnosed and 6 had recurrent disease. Between the early 2000s and the early 2010s, patients were given autologous tumor lysate-pulsed dendritic cell vaccination. To make the vaccine, monocyte-derived dendritic cells were cultured for seven to eight days with IL-4 and GM-CSF and then pulsed overnight with autologous tumor lysate. Each patient got three intradermal injections of the dendritic cell vaccine, spaced at biweekly intervals, in the arm below the axilla. In glioblastoma patients vaccinated with dendritic cells, deep sequencing of TCR beta CDR3 regions served to measure tumor-infiltrating lymphocyte content and to compare repertoires between tumor and blood. Survival after dendritic cell vaccination was correlated with TCR sequencing metrics such as TIL content and the overlap between tumor and blood repertoires. The full study reports these points: The three-group TCR overlap response model was characterized as speculative, and prospective validation of the model was stated to be required. TCR clonality showed no direct relationship with survival, which suggests that a diverse polyclonal response may be important. The cohort was small and heterogeneous, few patients had complete blood and tumor sets, and even fewer had initial-recurrent tumor pairs. Longer time to progression and overall survival after dendritic cell vaccination were predicted by higher estimated pretreatment TIL content.

Using the immunoSEQ assay, TCRB CDR3 regions were amplified from roughly 2 micrograms of genomic DNA, or from all available DNA when less than that was on hand. The multiplex PCR employed 60 forward primers targeting TCR V beta segments and 13 reverse primers targeting J beta segments. Synthetic control templates were spiked into each sample at limiting dilution to estimate reads per starting template. The Illumina HiSeq System generated sequencing reads of 87 bp. The authors' analysis ran thus. PCR and sequencing errors were removed by merging closely related sequences with a nearest neighbor algorithm. TCR overlap was measured as the percentage of unique tumor TCR beta sequences also present in the same patient's peripheral blood. TCRdb took this table from immuneACCESS and kept in-frame rearrangements with V and J called. Such tables lack part of the clones; where checked against another copy, unresolved V genes explain under half of the gap, and the rest is unexplained. The DNA gave D and trimming, while V, J and clone size come from that table. This sample comprises about 110,000 clones, nearly 90% of them detected only once. The ten top clones hold more than 2.5% of the sample.

According to the study, the label for this sample's time point signals: after dendritic cell vaccination, including at tumor progression/relapse. To be selected, patients needed enough residual fresh-frozen tumor tissue and more than two years of available survival data. None of the glioblastoma patients carried an isocitrate dehydrogenase mutation, although molecular status otherwise varied. PBMC were collected before vaccination, two weeks after the third vaccination, and at tumor progression if tumor progression occurred. The Qiagen DNeasy Blood extraction Kit was used for extraction of genomic DNA. V lost 2 bases and J lost 5 bases; the stretch between them is 7 bases long. The germline V gene specifies KGHSH as CDR1 and LQKENI as CDR2. The CDR3 runs 12 residues from the cysteine to the phenylalanine. Kept here is only the CDR3 DNA, which spans 36 bases and is read in frame from base 1. Turning to this clone: Its recognized antigen is unknown. The input lacks base qualities; no much larger clone sits a single base away.

This sequence uses TRBV18 and TRBJ2-7; TRBD2 could be the D gene, as 5 bases match. This receptor was obtained from a human donor with glioblastoma. The sample consisted of blood, taken after dendritic cell vaccination. CDR3 protein: CASSPVRDEQYF. The DNA reads as follows: TGTGCCAGCTCACCAGTGAGGGACGAGCAGTACTTC.